The 28 T cell receptor beta chains given below trace back to one sample, sequenced in a study of T cells in narcolepsy. Measured with immunoSEQ multiplex PCR; TCRdb has only the in-frame clones, and not every one. This sample yields 25,000 to 35,000 clones, of which about nine tenths are seen a single time; more than 0.95% belongs to the top ten. Sequenced input: CD45RA- memory CD4+ T cells from PBMCs. The receptors were sampled from a human donor with narcolepsy.

The chain is built from TRBV6-6 and TRBJ2-7, with TRBD1 matching 11 bases. CDR1 MNHNY and CDR2 SVGAGI come from the germline V gene (reference sequence). With 2 bases clipped from V and 2 bases from J, the junction kept 2 bases outside the gene matches. CDR3 length equals 15 residues. The CDR3 nucleotides read TGTGCCAGCAGTTACCCGGGACAGGGGGCCTACGAGCAGTACTTC. Residues: CASSYPGQGAYEQYF.

This chain connects TRBV5-4 to TRBJ2-3; TRBD2 matches 9 bases. The ends lost 7 bases at V and 3 bases at J; junction bases unmatched: 15. CDR3 length: 17 residues. Germline V gene lookup returns CDR1 SGHNT and CDR2 YYREEE (reference sequence). The CDR3 DNA reads TGTGCCAGCTCCAGTCAATGGGCGGGAGGGCCGACAGATACGCAGTATTTT. Translation: CASSSQWAGGPTDTQYF.

The rearrangement links TRBV5-6 to TRBJ2-3; 7 bases match TRBD1. CDR1 SGHDT and CDR2 YYEEEE come from the germline V gene. Trimming cost V 2 bases and J 2 bases; bases outside gene matches: 8. There are 16 residues in the CDR3. CDR3: CASSLTYDRDTDTQYF. The CDR3 DNA reads TGTGCCAGCAGCTTAACCTACGACAGGGACACAGATACGCAGTATTTT.

The rearrangement joins TRBV4-1 to TRBJ1-3, with D perhaps matching TRBD1 (5 bases). The ends were cut back, 1 base at V and 0 bases at J, with 16 bases in the middle. This CDR3 has 18 residues. Germline V CDR1 and CDR2: MGHRA, YSYEKL. The CDR3 nucleotides are TGCGCCAGCAGCCAAGCACCCCCCGACAGAGGCTCTGGAAACACCATATATTTT. Its translation is CASSQAPPDRGSGNTIYF.

J is TRBJ2-2 and V is TRBV28, with 8 bases aligning to TRBD1. The CDR3 has 13 residues. V lost 5 bases, J lost 11 bases, and 7 bases stayed unmatched. In germline, CDR1 is MDHEN, CDR2 SYDVKM. As DNA, the CDR3 is TGTGCCAGCAGTCTCCTAGGACAGGGCGAGCTGTTTTTT. It codes for CASSLLGQGELFF. Full variable domain (rest looked up from reference TRBV28 and TRBJ2-2): DVKVTQSSRYLVKRTGEKVFLECVQDMDHENMFWYRQDPGLGLRLIYFSYDVKMKEKGDIPEGYSVSREKKERFSLILESASTNQTSMYLCASSLLGQGELFFGEGSRLTVL.

The V gene is TRBV6-6, the J gene TRBJ2-1; 7 bases fit TRBD1. The V segment lost 4 bases and the J segment 12 bases; nucleotides outside the gene matches: 9. The CDR3 spans 13 residues. Germline values: CDR1 MNHNY, CDR2 SVGAGI (reference sequence). The CDR3 reads CASSWGQSGRQFF. The DNA of the CDR3 is TGTGCCAGCAGTTGGGGACAGTCAGGAAGGCAGTTCTTC.

V and J are TRBV5-1 and TRBJ2-7; D may be TRBD1 (6 bases). The germline gives CDR1 SGHRS, CDR2 YFSETQ. The CDR3 consists of 14 residues. V was cut by 0 bases and J by 4 bases, with 11 bases left in between. The CDR3 coding sequence is TGCGCCAGCAGCTTGGAGGGGGATCGGTACGAGCAGTACTTC. It is translated as CASSLEGDRYEQYF.

The chain uses TRBV11-3 and TRBJ2-1, with 14 bases lining up with TRBD2. Germline V gene lookup returns CDR1 SGHNT and CDR2 YENEEA. The CDR3 is made up of 17 amino acids. The V gene end was trimmed by 1 base and the J gene end by 2 bases; junction bases not matched to a gene: 1. The CDR3 sequence is CASSLGTSGGTYNEQFF. The DNA for the CDR3 is TGTGCCAGCAGCTTAGGGACTAGCGGGGGGACCTACAATGAGCAGTTCTTC.

The V call is TRBV6-1, the J call TRBJ2-7; 9 nucleotides agree with TRBD1. After removal of 7 bases from V and 5 bases from J, the junction contained 12 bases not matched to a gene. Germline V gene sequence: CDR1 MNHNS, CDR2 SASEGT. The CDR3 runs to 15 residues. The CDR3 bases are TGTGCCAGCAAAAACCCCGGGACAGGGTCGAACGAGCAGTACTTC. Its protein is CASKNPGTGSNEQYF.

The J gene is TRBJ2-2, the V gene TRBV11-1, with D unclear. Germline CDR1 SGHAT, CDR2 FQDESV (reference sequence). This CDR3 has 14 residues. V shed 1 base and J shed 5 bases, with 8 bases lying between them. The CDR3 nucleotides are TGTGCCAGCAGCTTAGTAGGGCGGACCGGGGAGCTGTTTTTT. It translates to CASSLVGRTGELFF.

This chain joins TRBV18 and TRBJ1-3; no clear D gene. V gave up 2 bases and J gave up 0 bases, with 5 bases separating them. CDR1 and CDR2 (germline): KGHSH, LQKENI. This CDR3 has 14 amino acids. The CDR3, as DNA: TGTGCCAGCTCACCAGACAACTCTGGAAACACCATATATTTT. Translated, it gives CASSPDNSGNTIYF.

This chain connects TRBV2 to TRBJ1-5; D is undetermined. The CDR3 has 13 residues. Germline V gene lookup returns CDR1 SNHLY and CDR2 FYNNEI. V shed 6 bases and J shed 6 bases, with 12 bases lying between them. CDR3 in amino acids: CASSRLVSQPQHF. CDR3 sequence (DNA): TGTGCCAGCAGCCGACTGGTTTCTCAGCCCCAGCATTTT.

The genes are TRBV6-5 and TRBJ2-4; TRBD1 or TRBD2 may be the D gene (6 bases each). Trimming removed 6 bases from V and 7 bases from J, with 16 bases in between. Germline CDR1 and CDR2: MNHEY and SVGAGI. The CDR3 extends over 14 amino acids. In DNA, the CDR3 is TGTGCCAGCAGACAACAGGGTGGAGGGAACATTCAGTACTTC. Amino acid sequence: CASRQQGGGNIQYF.

The chain has TRBV5-1 and TRBJ1-2; D remains ambiguous. Germline V CDR1 and CDR2: SGHRS, YFSETQ. The CDR3 extends over 13 amino acids. Trimming left V 0 bases short and J 8 bases short, with 11 bases between. As DNA, the CDR3 is TGCGCCAGCAGCTTGGATCAGGAAGGCGGCTACACCTTC. Translation: CASSLDQEGGYTF.

The V gene is TRBV5-1, the J gene TRBJ1-1; maybe TRBD1 (6 bases). Germline V gene lookup returns CDR1 SGHRS and CDR2 YFSETQ. Trimming removed 6 bases from V and 2 bases from J, with 17 bases in between. This CDR3 has 15 residues. The CDR3 region is CASNQDRGGNTEAFF. CDR3 nucleotides: TGCGCCAGCAACCAGGACAGAGGAGGTAACACTGAAGCTTTCTTT.

This clone was counted once. This sequence joins TRBV7-2 and TRBJ1-1, with D possibly matching TRBD1 (6 bases). The CDR3 sequence is 14 residues long. V was shortened by 4 bases and J by 1 base, with 10 bases between the two germline ends. Germline V gene data show CDR1 as SGHTA and CDR2 as FQGNSA. In nucleotides, the CDR3 is TGTGCCAGCAGCTCCCAGACAGGGAACACTGAAGCTTTCTTT. Protein: CASSSQTGNTEAFF.

The V call is TRBV5-6, the J call TRBJ1-5; D remains unclear. The CDR3 spans 13 residues. CDR1 SGHDT and CDR2 YYEEEE come from the germline V gene. Trimming pared 1 base from V and 1 base from J, leaving 3 bases between. For the CDR3, the DNA is TGTGCCAGCAGCTTGCGGAGCAATCAGCCCCAGCATTTT. As protein: CASSLRSNQPQHF.

This sequence joins TRBV5-4 and TRBJ2-1, with D possibly matching TRBD1 (6 bases). The germline CDR1 and CDR2 sequences are SGHNT and YYREEE (reference sequence). The germline V and J ends were trimmed by 0 bases and 4 bases, with 11 bases remaining between them. The CDR3 totals 15 residues. CDR3 in amino acids: CASSLGGTQYNEQFF. The CDR3 region has the DNA TGTGCCAGCAGCTTGGGGGGGACACAATACAATGAGCAGTTCTTC.

The genes are TRBV4-1 and TRBJ2-3; D unresolved. Germline V gene lookup returns CDR1 MGHRA and CDR2 YSYEKL. The CDR3 is 17 amino acids. V shed 4 bases and J shed 1 base, with 18 bases lying between them. The CDR3 reads CASSLGQSLMGTDTQYF. In DNA, the CDR3 is TGCGCCAGCAGCCTGGGCCAAAGCCTCATGGGCACAGATACGCAGTATTTT.

The chain carries TRBV7-2 and TRBJ2-5, with 14 nucleotides matching TRBD2. The V gene's germline CDR1 is SGHTA and CDR2 FQGNSA. Trimming cost V 1 base and J 4 bases; bases outside gene matches: 8. The CDR3 is 18 amino acids. CDR3: CASSLGLTSGGARETQYF. CDR3 DNA: TGTGCCAGCAGCTTAGGGCTGACTAGCGGGGGGGCCAGAGAGACCCAGTACTTC.

The chain joins TRBV6-1 to TRBJ2-5; D may be TRBD2 (5 bases). This CDR3 comprises 16 residues. The ends were cut back, 2 bases at V and 5 bases at J, with 18 bases in the middle. Germline CDR1 is MNHNS and CDR2 is SASEGT. The CDR3 DNA sequence: TGTGCCAGCAGTGAATCGGGGAAGGGAGTTCGGGAGACCCAGTACTTC. Translated: CASSESGKGVRETQYF.

V gene TRBV19 combines with J gene TRBJ2-7, with 10 nucleotides matching TRBD1. This CDR3 spans 14 amino acids. V trimming: 5 bases; J trimming: 5 bases; junction bases outside the gene matches: 6. Germline CDR1 is LNHDA and CDR2 is SQIVND (reference sequence). This CDR3 is CASSGRQGANEQYF. CDR3 in DNA: TGTGCCAGTAGTGGAAGACAGGGGGCAAACGAGCAGTACTTC.

The V gene is TRBV15, the J gene TRBJ1-1; D not resolved. The germline gives CDR1 LNHNV, CDR2 YYDKDF (reference sequence). The CDR3 totals 15 residues. V lost 0 bases and J 1 base, leaving 9 bases between the germline ends. As DNA, the CDR3 is TGTGCCACCAGCAGAGATAAAAACCGGAACACTGAAGCTTTCTTT. Protein sequence: CATSRDKNRNTEAFF.

This rearrangement joins TRBV28 to TRBJ1-1, with D perhaps matching TRBD1 (5 bases). CDR1 MDHEN and CDR2 SYDVKM come from the germline V gene. V was shortened by 5 bases and J by 3 bases, with 16 bases between the two germline ends. The CDR3 is 15 residues long. CDR3 loop: CASSPTQGPYTEAFF. The DNA of the CDR3 is TGTGCCAGCAGTCCCACCCAGGGCCCCTACACTGAAGCTTTCTTT.

The chain has TRBV11-3 and TRBJ1-4; 8 bases are a match to TRBD1. In germline, CDR1 is SGHNT, CDR2 YENEEA. The CDR3 consists of 18 residues. J lost 3 bases, V lost 10 bases, and 19 bases had no gene match. This CDR3 is CANTLKGAGGRSNEKLFF. CDR3 DNA sequence: TGTGCCAATACACTCAAAGGGGCAGGGGGCAGGTCTAATGAAAAACTGTTTTTT.

The CDR3 protein is CASSLGGTASYEQYF. As DNA, the CDR3 is TGTGCCAGCAGCTTAGGCGGGACAGCTTCCTACGAGCAGTACTTC. The chain has TRBV13 and TRBJ2-7, with 7 positions matching TRBD1. V gave up 0 bases and J gave up 1 base; unmatched junction bases: 3. The CDR3 covers 15 residues. Per germline, CDR1 PRHDT and CDR2 FYEKMQ (reference sequence).

This clone was seen only once. This chain joins TRBV7-2 and TRBJ2-2, with D uncertain. CDR1 SGHTA and CDR2 FQGNSA come from the germline V gene. The CDR3 spans 14 residues. V was cut by 8 bases and J by 6 bases, with 16 bases left in between. The CDR3 loop is CASADGSRSGELFF. In DNA, the CDR3 is TGTGCCAGCGCCGATGGAAGCCGTTCCGGGGAGCTGTTTTTT.

The sample holds a few counts of this clone. The V call is TRBV10-3, the J call TRBJ1-4; D is ambiguous. The CDR3 consists of 15 residues. Trimming took off 4 bases at V and 7 bases at J, with 16 bases between the two ends. From germline, CDR1 is ENHRY and CDR2 SYGVKD. The CDR3 sequence is CAISVAGSPSEKLFF. The CDR3 nucleotides read TGTGCCATCAGTGTTGCGGGCTCCCCGTCTGAAAAACTGTTTTTT.